A single sample gave rise to the 5 T cell receptor beta chains below, sequenced in a study of cytomegalovirus exposure and HLA in healthy donors. The assay was immunoSEQ multiplex PCR, and TCRdb's table has in-frame clones only and misses some. The table records about 130,000 clones, around 93% of them present only once. Material for sequencing was PBMCs. These receptors were collected from a man aged 18 to 29 in good health and CMV-seropositive.

The genes are TRBV6-1 and TRBJ2-7, with D perhaps matching TRBD1 (5 bases). Germline lookup yields CDR1 MNHNS and CDR2 SASEGT. The CDR3 has 12 residues. Trimming left V 1 base short and J 6 bases short, with 7 bases between. Written as DNA, the CDR3 is TGTGCCAGCAGTGAAGGTAGGGGCGAGCAGTACTTC. Protein: CASSEGRGEQYF.

This chain uses TRBV28 with TRBJ2-3, with 11 positions matching TRBD2. CDR1 is MDHEN, CDR2 SYDVKM, per germline. The junction had 14 bases not matched to a gene; V was cut back by 3 bases and J by 15 bases. The CDR3 is 15 residues long. CDR3 residues: CASSFGLAGGPPRYF. CDR3 DNA: TGTGCCAGCAGTTTCGGGCTAGCGGGAGGACCCCCTAGATATTTT.

V is TRBV27 and J is TRBJ2-7; 9 positions match TRBD2. CDR1 and CDR2 from the germline V gene are MNHEY and SMNVEV (reference sequence). CDR3 size: 14 residues. Trimming at V came to 2 bases and at J to 7 bases, leaving 6 bases not matched to a gene. The CDR3: CASSLAGGPQEQYF. DNA for the CDR3: TGTGCCAGCAGTTTAGCGGGAGGGCCCCAAGAGCAGTACTTC.

CDR3 DNA: TGTGCCACCAGCAGAGTAGGCAGGGGGAAGAATCAGCCCCAGCATTTT. It codes for CATSRVGRGKNQPQHF. The rearrangement links TRBV15 to TRBJ1-5, with 7 bases lining up with TRBD1. V shed 1 base, J shed 4 bases, and the junction held 7 bases outside the gene matches. CDR3 length: 16 residues. Germline V lookup: CDR1 LNHNV, CDR2 YYDKDF (reference sequence).

This chain joins TRBV6-6 and TRBJ1-2; no definite D call. V was clipped by 2 bases and J by 6 bases, with 16 bases between them. The germline V gene has CDR1 MNHNY and CDR2 SVGAGI (reference sequence). The CDR3 runs 15 residues. CDR3 coding DNA: TGTGCCAGCAGTTACGTATGGCGCGGAGGCGATGGCTACACCTTC. It translates to CASSYVWRGGDGYTF.